This T cell receptor beta chain was sequenced during a study of PD-L1 blockade in urothelial cancer. Study overall: Patients' atezolizumab regimen, 1,200 mg intravenously every 3 weeks, began around 2014.

Points from the study as a whole: Improved survival was predicted by pretreatment blood TCR clonality below the median.

A note on this clone: Its specificity is not known.

Synthetic templates analogous to TCR were spiked into all PCRs individually. Sequencing was performed with immunoSEQ multiplex PCR; in TCRdb, only in-frame clones are kept and a portion is missing. The top ten hold about 4% of the sample, which has over 100,000 clones, under 95% seen once. Indicated time point: peripheral blood 6 weeks after treatment start. The material sequenced was PBMCs, taken around atezolizumab (anti-PD-L1) treatment. The source is a man aged 60 to 69 with urothelial cancer.

CDR3 in amino acids: CASSEAGGAETQYF. The CDR3 coding sequence is TGTGCCAGCAGTGAAGCAGGGGGCGCCGAGACCCAGTACTTC. The chain joins TRBV6-1 to TRBJ2-5, with 7 bases matching TRBD1. Germline trimming cut 0 bases from V and 5 bases from J; bases unmatched to any gene: 3. From germline, CDR1 is MNHNS and CDR2 SASEGT. The CDR3 loop spans 14 amino acids.